The subject of this entry is one T cell receptor beta chain. Its antigen is not known. The sample is drawn from a study of cytomegalovirus exposure and HLA in healthy donors. Whole-study context: The approximately 110 validation repertoires used a platform that matched the one used for the approximately 670 first-cohort repertoires, as a later analysis reported. Whole-study findings and limits: High specificity and sensitivity for cytomegalovirus status were reported for the classifier.

V lost 2 bases and J 6 bases, leaving 8 bases between the germline ends. This CDR3 comprises 12 residues. In germline, CDR1 is SGHKS, CDR2 YYEKEE (reference sequence). The protocol was immunoSEQ multiplex PCR, while the TCRdb copy is restricted to in-frame clones and leaves out a portion. This table holds 150,000 or so clones, approximately 94% found once. The receptor was derived from a man aged 18 to 30 in good health and CMV-seropositive. This chain joins TRBV5-5 and TRBJ1-1, with a possible D match to TRBD1 (5 bases). The sample taken for sequencing was PBMCs. The CDR3 DNA reads as TGTGCCAGCAGCTTAAGGGGTTCTGAAGCTTTCTTT. This codes for CASSLRGSEAFF.